One and the same sample provided the 26 T cell receptor beta chains below, sequenced in a study of OX40 agonist ivuxolimab in advanced cancers. Clones were sequenced by immunoSEQ multiplex PCR, and TCRdb holds only the in-frame ones, with some missing. Counted here are about 22,000 clones, 75% to 90% occurring once; the ten biggest clones make up about 25%. Source: CD4+ or CD8+ T cells sorted from blood, taken in a trial of the OX40 agonist ivuxolimab. Receptors were obtained from an adult with an advanced solid tumor such as melanoma, head and neck, liver or kidney cancer.

The rearrangement uses TRBV28 and TRBJ2-3, with a tentative D call TRBD1 (6 bases). CDR1 is MDHEN and CDR2 is SYDVKM in the germline V gene. The CDR3 loop spans 13 amino acids. Between the trimmed V and J ends, which lost 8 bases and 6 bases, there was a span of 15 bases. CDR3 region: CASLKGDFDTQYF. CDR3 bases: TGTGCCAGCCTGAAGGGGGATTTTGATACGCAGTATTTT.

V gene TRBV6-5 combines with J gene TRBJ2-1; D is perhaps TRBD1 or TRBD2 (5 bases each). The CDR3 length is 16 residues. Germline CDR1 and CDR2: MNHEY and SVGAGI. With 1 base removed from V and 5 bases from J, the gap between germline ends came to 15 bases. In nucleotides, the CDR3 is TGTGCCAGCAGTTACTTACCGGGACCCCGCGACAATGAGCAGTTCTTC. Protein product: CASSYLPGPRDNEQFF.

The chain links TRBV7-9 to TRBJ2-7; no clear D gene. The CDR3 spans 12 residues. V was trimmed by 2 bases and J by 1 base, leaving 3 bases between them. CDR1 and CDR2 (germline): SEHNR, FQNEAQ (reference sequence). CDR3 in DNA: TGTGCCAGCAGCTTAAGATCCTACGAGCAGTACTTC. Amino acids: CASSLRSYEQYF.

This clone was detected only once. This chain uses TRBV9 with TRBJ2-7; tentatively, D is TRBD1 or TRBD2 (5 bases each). V was clipped by 0 bases and J by 6 bases, with 7 bases between them. The CDR3 covers 12 residues. Germline CDR1 SGDLS, CDR2 YYNGEE. The chain's CDR3 is CASSVDGGEQYF. In DNA form, the CDR3 reads TGTGCCAGCAGCGTAGATGGGGGCGAGCAGTACTTC.

This clone was observed a handful of times. The V gene is TRBV4-1, the J gene TRBJ1-1, with D perhaps TRBD1 (5 bases). Germline V gene data show CDR1 as MGHRA and CDR2 as YSYEKL. This CDR3 spans 13 amino acids. V was trimmed by 1 base and J by 5 bases, leaving 8 bases between them. The chain's CDR3 is CASSQGPGTEAFF. In DNA form, the CDR3 reads TGCGCCAGCAGCCAAGGTCCAGGGACTGAAGCTTTCTTT.

The chain links TRBV11-2 to TRBJ2-1; TRBD1 matches 9 bases. The CDR3 has 19 amino acids. With 5 bases clipped from V and 10 bases from J, the junction kept 24 bases outside the gene matches. The germline CDR1 and CDR2 sequences are SGHAT and FQNNGV. The CDR3 DNA reads as TGTGCCAGCAGCCGAAGTGTCGGACAGGGGATTGGCGGGGGACTCGAGCAGTTCTTC. Translating gives CASSRSVGQGIGGGLEQFF. Full variable domain (missing parts from reference TRBV11-2 and TRBJ2-1): EAGVAQSPRYKIIEKRQSVAFWCNPISGHATLYWYQQILGQGPKLLIQFQNNGVVDDSQLPKDRFSAERLKGVDSTLKIQPAKLEDSAVYLCASSRSVGQGIGGGLEQFFGPGTRLTVL.

The chain has TRBV9 and TRBJ2-7; no firm D call. V lost 0 bases, J lost 5 bases, and 12 bases lay in between. From germline, CDR1 is SGDLS and CDR2 YYNGEE. The CDR3 covers 14 residues. The CDR3 bases are TGTGCCAGCAGCGTAGAGGGAATCGGCGACGAGCAGTACTTC. Translated, it gives CASSVEGIGDEQYF.

The J gene is TRBJ1-2, the V gene TRBV6-5, with 12 bases identical to TRBD1. There are 13 residues in the CDR3. V gave up 8 bases and J gave up 7 bases; unmatched junction bases: 5. The germline V gene encodes CDR1 MNHEY and CDR2 SVGAGI. The CDR3: CASRDRGRIGYTF. The CDR3 DNA sequence: TGTGCCAGCCGGGACAGGGGGCGCATTGGCTACACCTTC.

In its sample, this clone was seen once. The V call is TRBV27, the J call TRBJ1-5; tentative D call: TRBD1 (5 bases). The CDR3 has 13 amino acids. CDR1 and CDR2 from the germline V gene are MNHEY and SMNVEV (reference sequence). V lost 2 bases, J lost 6 bases, and 8 bases lay in between. CDR3 coding DNA: TGTGCCAGCAGTTTAAGGGGTTTTCAGCCCCAGCATTTT. Its translation is CASSLRGFQPQHF.

This clone turned up a few times. The chain employs TRBV19 and TRBJ2-3, with D possibly being TRBD2 (6 bases). Germline CDR1 and CDR2: LNHDA and SQIVND (reference sequence). The CDR3 extends over 12 amino acids. V lost 6 bases to trimming and J lost 6 bases, with 10 bases between them. The CDR3 bases are TGTGCCAGTAGGCAGAGCGGGGATACGCAGTATTTT. Translated: CASRQSGDTQYF. Looking up the rest from reference TRBV19 and TRBJ2-3 gives the full variable domain: DGGITQSPKYLFRKEGQNVTLSCEQNLNHDAMYWYRQDPGQGLRLIYYSQIVNDFQKGDIAEGYSVSREKKESFPLTVTSAQKNPTAFYLCASRQSGDTQYFGPGTRLTVL.

CDR3 nucleotides: TGTGCCAGCAACAGGGTGGTGAATGAGCAGTTCTTC. Protein sequence: CASNRVVNEQFF. This chain joins TRBV28 and TRBJ2-1, with a possible D match to TRBD1 (6 bases). This CDR3 spans 12 amino acids. Germline loops: CDR1 MDHEN, CDR2 SYDVKM. The ends were cut back, 7 bases at V and 7 bases at J, with 11 bases in the middle.

The chain is built from TRBV4-3 and TRBJ2-5; D is uncertain. Deletions cut 0 bases from V and 2 bases from J, with 13 bases between. This CDR3 region has 16 residues. Germline V gene lookup returns CDR1 LGHNA and CDR2 YSLEER. The CDR3 spells CASSQDRYGEQETQYF. CDR3 in DNA: TGCGCCAGCAGCCAAGACAGGTATGGAGAACAAGAGACCCAGTACTTC.

This clone was recorded only once. The chain joins TRBV27 to TRBJ1-5; D gene unclear. V lost 1 base, J lost 9 bases, and 7 bases lay in between. Per the germline V gene, CDR1 is MNHEY and CDR2 is SMNVEV (reference sequence). The CDR3 consists of 12 residues. CDR3 coding DNA: TGTGCCAGCAGTTTATGGGTTTTGCCCCAGCATTTT. Protein sequence: CASSLWVLPQHF.

The chain couples TRBV7-8 to TRBJ2-7; D may be TRBD2 (6 bases). Germline V gives CDR1 SGHVS, CDR2 FQNEAQ. CDR3 length: 14 amino acids. The V gene lost 6 bases and the J gene lost 3 bases, with 15 bases spanning the gap. The CDR3 sequence is CASRGGTSGYEQYF. The CDR3 nucleotides read TGTGCCAGCAGAGGAGGGACCTCCGGCTACGAGCAGTACTTC.

The chain links TRBV29-1 to TRBJ2-7; no definite D call. V lost 6 bases to trimming and J lost 4 bases, with 16 bases between them. Germline CDR1 is SQVTM and CDR2 is ANQGSEA. This CDR3 contains 13 residues. CDR3 sequence reads: CSVSWGVQYEQYF. The CDR3, as DNA: TGCAGCGTCTCGTGGGGTGTACAATACGAGCAGTACTTC.

In nucleotides, the CDR3 is TGTGCCAGCAGCTTAGTAGCGGGCCCTGCCTACAATGAGCAGTTCTTC. It specifies CASSLVAGPAYNEQFF. V usage is TRBV11-2 and J usage is TRBJ2-1; 7 positions match TRBD2. The CDR3 sequence is 16 residues long. From germline, CDR1 is SGHAT and CDR2 FQNNGV. The trim removed 1 base at V and 2 bases at J, leaving 5 bases unmatched.

This rearrangement joins TRBV4-3 to TRBJ1-6; D is uncertain. Germline V CDR1 and CDR2: LGHNA, YSLEER. Trimming pared 1 base from V and 8 bases from J, leaving 18 bases between. This CDR3 is built from 17 residues. The CDR3 sequence is CASSQGLAAGFDSPLHF. The CDR3 DNA reads TGCGCCAGCAGCCAAGGATTAGCGGCTGGGTTCGATTCACCCCTCCACTTT.

The CDR3 region has the DNA TGTGCCAGCAGTTTTGTGGGGGCGGGTGGGGCCAACGTCCTGACTTTC. As protein: CASSFVGAGGANVLTF. V is TRBV27 and J is TRBJ2-6; tentatively, D is TRBD1 (6 bases). The germline CDR1 and CDR2 sequences are MNHEY and SMNVEV (reference sequence). Trimming left V 3 bases short and J 3 bases short, with 12 bases between. The CDR3 contains 16 residues.

J is TRBJ2-1 and V is TRBV5-6, with 9 bases aligning to TRBD2. Germline values: CDR1 SGHDT, CDR2 YYEEEE. The CDR3 contains 14 residues. Unmatched junction bases numbered 4, after V lost 0 bases and J lost 9 bases. The CDR3 protein is CASSLGVAGVEQFF. The DNA of the CDR3 is TGTGCCAGCAGCTTGGGTGTAGCGGGGGTTGAGCAGTTCTTC.

The chain couples TRBV21-1 to TRBJ1-1; the table names TRBD1, a call not compared with the DNA. TRBV21-1 is labeled a pseudogene. The CDR3 runs 18 residues. The chain's CDR3 is CASSQTRGPGPMNTEAFF. The CDR3 bases are TGTGCCAGCAGCCAAACCAGGGGGCCAGGGCCCATGAACACTGAAGCTTTCTTT.

This clone has more than one count but fewer than ten. The chain links TRBV20-1 to TRBJ2-1; D unresolved. Trimming removed 0 bases at V and 10 bases at J, with 7 bases between. The CDR3 contains 11 residues. From germline, CDR1 is DFQATT and CDR2 SNEGSKA (reference sequence). Written as DNA, the CDR3 is TGCAGTGCTAGAGATTTGGGGGAGCAGTTCTTC. Its protein product is CSARDLGEQFF.

CDR3 bases: TGTGCCAGCATGCAGGGCTGGGAAGCTTTCTTT. This translates into CASMQGWEAFF. The chain uses TRBV25-1 and TRBJ1-1, with D possibly being TRBD1 (5 bases). V dropped 7 bases and J dropped 8 bases, with 11 bases sitting between them. CDR1 MGHDK and CDR2 SYGVNS come from the germline V gene. This CDR3 comprises 11 residues.

The V and J genes are TRBV27 and TRBJ2-7; D unclear. The V and J ends lost 4 bases and 4 bases respectively, with 8 bases between them. The CDR3 length is 12 residues. Germline V lookup: CDR1 MNHEY, CDR2 SMNVEV (reference sequence). In DNA, the CDR3 is TGTGCCAGCAGTTCCCCGGAATACGAGCAGTACTTC. This gives the protein CASSSPEYEQYF.

V usage is TRBV4-1 and J usage is TRBJ2-1; D gene uncertain. Germline CDR1 reads MGHRA; CDR2 reads YSYEKL. Trimming removed 2 bases from V and 3 bases from J, with 2 bases in between. The CDR3 extends over 12 amino acids. The CDR3 bases are TGCGCCAGCAGCCAATTCTACAATGAGCAGTTCTTC. Its translation is CASSQFYNEQFF.

The rearrangement links TRBV27 to TRBJ1-6; D call uncertain. Germline CDR1 and CDR2: MNHEY and SMNVEV (reference sequence). Trimming took off 8 bases at V and 6 bases at J, with 29 bases between the two ends. The CDR3 totals 19 residues. CDR3 nucleotides: TGTGCCAGCCAGTCCGCCACGGACGAATCCCCGGAGACTAATTCACCCCTCCACTTT. This gives the protein CASQSATDESPETNSPLHF.

The chain is built from TRBV4-2 and TRBJ2-3; 7 bases align to TRBD2. Trimming cost V 0 bases and J 2 bases; bases outside gene matches: 11. There are 18 residues in the CDR3. Germline loops: CDR1 LGHNA, CDR2 YNFKEQ. CDR3 nucleotides: TGTGCCAGCAGCCAAGATAGGCTTTCCGGGGGGTCCACAGATACGCAGTATTTT. Translated, it gives CASSQDRLSGGSTDTQYF.